These T cell receptor beta chains were read from a single sample in a study of T cell changes during pregnancy in multiple sclerosis. Some clones are missing from TCRdb's copy, which holds only in-frame ones; the method was immunoSEQ multiplex PCR. The sample holds about 79,000 clones; 75% to 95% are singletons and the top ten take approximately 0.43%. This sample comprised CD4+ T cells from peripheral blood mononuclear cells, obtained in the second trimester of pregnancy. The receptors here all came from a female donor with multiple sclerosis, enrolled in a pregnancy study. CDR3s include the opening cysteine and the closing phenylalanine or tryptophan. The D gene is left open where the match is weak.

j_call d_call v_call cdr3_aa
TRBJ2-5 TRBD1 TRBV18 CASSPRQGQGETQYF
TRBJ1-5 - TRBV6-1 CASSANVAPGGNQPQHF
TRBJ1-1 - TRBV11-2 CASSPQGMGNTEAFF
TRBJ2-7 TRBD2 TRBV9 CASSVGAGPGTTYEQYF
TRBJ2-3 TRBD2 TRBV7-2 CASSRSSGGGTDTQYF
TRBJ2-5 - TRBV5-4 CASSFSSDQETQYF
TRBJ2-1 TRBD2 TRBV6-4 CASSARLAGGGDEQFF
TRBJ1-2 - TRBV7-9 CASSPGTLYGYTF
TRBJ2-5 - TRBV5-8 CASSSRVGGETQYF
TRBJ2-5 TRBD2 TRBV7-2 CASSKSGRYQETQYF
TRBJ1-6 - TRBV5-6 CASSLGQEGSPLHF
TRBJ2-2 TRBD1 TRBV6-1 CAANRGNTGELFF
TRBJ1-1 - TRBV5-6 CASSLGGGRNTEAFF
TRBJ1-2 TRBD1 TRBV7-2 CASSINPGQNYGYTF
TRBJ1-1 TRBD1 TRBV5-4 CASSPGQGARAEAFF
TRBJ2-4 - TRBV7-8 CASSDYRIAKNIQYF
TRBJ1-2 - TRBV28 CASSSALLYGYTF
TRBJ1-1 - TRBV7-2 CASSLVIGNTEAFF
TRBJ2-5 - TRBV5-1 CASSDRTRQETQYF
TRBJ2-7 - TRBV6-5 CASSYRQGTYEQYF